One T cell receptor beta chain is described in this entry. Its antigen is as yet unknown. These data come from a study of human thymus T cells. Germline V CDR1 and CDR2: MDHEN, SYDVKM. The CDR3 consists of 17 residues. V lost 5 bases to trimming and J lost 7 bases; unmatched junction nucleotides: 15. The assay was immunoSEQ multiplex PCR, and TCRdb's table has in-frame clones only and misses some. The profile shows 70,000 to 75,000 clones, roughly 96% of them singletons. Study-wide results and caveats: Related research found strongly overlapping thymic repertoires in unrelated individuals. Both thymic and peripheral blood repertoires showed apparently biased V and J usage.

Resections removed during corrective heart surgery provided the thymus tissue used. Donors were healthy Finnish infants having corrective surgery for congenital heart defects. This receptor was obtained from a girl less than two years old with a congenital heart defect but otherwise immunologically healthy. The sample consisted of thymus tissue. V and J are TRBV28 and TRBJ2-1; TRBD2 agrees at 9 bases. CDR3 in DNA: TGTGCCAGCAGTCCCGGAGTAGCGGGAGATCTTAGTAATGAGCAGTTCTTC. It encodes CASSPGVAGDLSNEQFF. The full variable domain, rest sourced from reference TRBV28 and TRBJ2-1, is DVKVTQSSRYLVKRTGEKVFLECVQDMDHENMFWYRQDPGLGLRLIYFSYDVKMKEKGDIPEGYSVSREKKERFSLILESASTNQTSMYLCASSPGVAGDLSNEQFFGPGTRLTVL.